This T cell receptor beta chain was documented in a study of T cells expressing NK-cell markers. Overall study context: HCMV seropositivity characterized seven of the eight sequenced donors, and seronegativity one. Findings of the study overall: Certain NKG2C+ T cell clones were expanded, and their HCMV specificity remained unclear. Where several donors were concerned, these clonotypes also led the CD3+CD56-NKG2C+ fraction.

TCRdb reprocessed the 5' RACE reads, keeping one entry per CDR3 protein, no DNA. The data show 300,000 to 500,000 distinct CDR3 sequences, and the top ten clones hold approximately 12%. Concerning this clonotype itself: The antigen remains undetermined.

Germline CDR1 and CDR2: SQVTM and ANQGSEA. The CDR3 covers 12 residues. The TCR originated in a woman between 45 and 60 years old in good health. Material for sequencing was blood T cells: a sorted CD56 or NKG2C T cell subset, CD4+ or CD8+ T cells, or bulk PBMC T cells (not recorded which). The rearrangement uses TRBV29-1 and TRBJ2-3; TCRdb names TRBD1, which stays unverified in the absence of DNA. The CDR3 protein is CSGQTATGTQYF.